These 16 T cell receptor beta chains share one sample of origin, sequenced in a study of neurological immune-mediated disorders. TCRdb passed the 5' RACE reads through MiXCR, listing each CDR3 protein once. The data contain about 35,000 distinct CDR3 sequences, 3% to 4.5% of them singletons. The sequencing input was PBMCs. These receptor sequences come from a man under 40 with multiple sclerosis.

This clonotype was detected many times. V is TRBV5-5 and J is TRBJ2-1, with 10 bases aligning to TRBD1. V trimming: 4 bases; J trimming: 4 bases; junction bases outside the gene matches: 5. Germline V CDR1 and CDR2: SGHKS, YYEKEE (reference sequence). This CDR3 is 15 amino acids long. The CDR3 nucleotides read TGTGCCAGCAGCCGGCAGGGACAGGGGTACAATGAGCAGTTCTTC. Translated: CASSRQGQGYNEQFF.

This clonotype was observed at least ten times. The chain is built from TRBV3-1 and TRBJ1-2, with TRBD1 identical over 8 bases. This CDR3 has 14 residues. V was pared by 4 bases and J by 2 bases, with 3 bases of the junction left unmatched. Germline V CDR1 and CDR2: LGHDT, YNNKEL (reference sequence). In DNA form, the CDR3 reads TGTGCCAGCAGCCCAGGGGGCGCGAACTATGGCTACACCTTC. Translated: CASSPGGANYGYTF.

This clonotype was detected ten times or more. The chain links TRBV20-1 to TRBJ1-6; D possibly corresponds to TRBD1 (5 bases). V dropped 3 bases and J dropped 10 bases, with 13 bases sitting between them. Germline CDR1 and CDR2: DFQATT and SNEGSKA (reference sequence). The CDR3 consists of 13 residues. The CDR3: CSASQGERSPLHF. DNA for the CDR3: TGCAGTGCTAGCCAGGGTGAGAGATCACCCCTCCACTTT.

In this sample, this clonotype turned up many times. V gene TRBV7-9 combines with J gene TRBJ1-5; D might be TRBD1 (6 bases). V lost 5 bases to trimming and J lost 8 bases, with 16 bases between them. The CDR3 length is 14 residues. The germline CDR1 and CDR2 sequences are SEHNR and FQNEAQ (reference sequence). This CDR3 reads CASSLRGGQEPQHF. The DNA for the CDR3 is TGTGCCAGCAGCCTTCGCGGGGGCCAGGAGCCCCAGCATTTT.

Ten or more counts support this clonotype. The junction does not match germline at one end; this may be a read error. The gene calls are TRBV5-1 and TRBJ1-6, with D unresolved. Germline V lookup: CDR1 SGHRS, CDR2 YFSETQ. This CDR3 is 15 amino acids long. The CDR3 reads CASSLGVSYNSPLHF. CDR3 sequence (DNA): TGCGCCAGCAGCTTGGGCGTCTCCTATAATTCACCCCTACACTTT.

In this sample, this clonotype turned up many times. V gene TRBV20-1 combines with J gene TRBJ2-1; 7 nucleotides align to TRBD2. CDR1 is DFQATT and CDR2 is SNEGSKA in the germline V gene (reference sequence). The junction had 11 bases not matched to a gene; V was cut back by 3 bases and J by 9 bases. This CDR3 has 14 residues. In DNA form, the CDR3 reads TGCAGTGCTAGTAGAAGCGGGGTTTTAGTTGAGCAGTTCTTC. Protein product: CSASRSGVLVEQFF.

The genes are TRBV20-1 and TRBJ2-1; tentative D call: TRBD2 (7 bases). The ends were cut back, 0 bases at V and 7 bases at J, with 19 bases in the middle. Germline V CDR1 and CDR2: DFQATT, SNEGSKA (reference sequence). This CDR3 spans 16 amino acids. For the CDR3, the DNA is TGCAGTGCTAGAGACCCTCCGGGGGGCTTCGGGAATGAGCAGTTCTTC. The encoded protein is CSARDPPGGFGNEQFF.

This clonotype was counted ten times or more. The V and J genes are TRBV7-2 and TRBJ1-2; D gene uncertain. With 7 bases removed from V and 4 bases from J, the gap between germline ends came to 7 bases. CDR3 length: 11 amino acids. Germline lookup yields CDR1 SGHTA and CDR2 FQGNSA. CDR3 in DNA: TGTGCCAGCACAGGACTCTATGGCTACACCTTC. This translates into CASTGLYGYTF.

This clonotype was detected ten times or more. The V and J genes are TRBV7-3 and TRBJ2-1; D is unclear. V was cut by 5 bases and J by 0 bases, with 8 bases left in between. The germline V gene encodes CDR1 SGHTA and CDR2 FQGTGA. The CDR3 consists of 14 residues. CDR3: CASSPPGSYNEQFF. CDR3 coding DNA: TGTGCCAGCAGCCCTCCAGGCTCCTACAATGAGCAGTTCTTC.

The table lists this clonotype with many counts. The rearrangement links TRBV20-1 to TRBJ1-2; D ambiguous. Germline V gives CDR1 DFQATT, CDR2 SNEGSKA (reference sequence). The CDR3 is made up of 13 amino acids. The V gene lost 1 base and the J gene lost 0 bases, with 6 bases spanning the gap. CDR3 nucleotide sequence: TGCAGTGCTAGAGCCGGATCTAACTATGGCTACACCTTC. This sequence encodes CSARAGSNYGYTF.

CDR3 coding DNA: TGCAGTGCTGCGGACAGGTTCTATGGCTACACCTTC. Its protein product is CSAADRFYGYTF. V gene TRBV20-1 combines with J gene TRBJ1-2, with 7 bases identical to TRBD1. The CDR3 runs to 12 residues. Germline V gives CDR1 DFQATT, CDR2 SNEGSKA (reference sequence). J gave up 4 bases and V 5 bases, and 4 bases lay outside the gene matches.

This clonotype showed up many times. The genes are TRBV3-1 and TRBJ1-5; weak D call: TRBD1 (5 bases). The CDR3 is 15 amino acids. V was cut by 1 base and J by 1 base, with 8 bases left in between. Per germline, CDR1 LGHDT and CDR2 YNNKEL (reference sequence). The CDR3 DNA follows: TGTGCCAGCAGCCAAGGGGACGTGAGCAATCAGCCCCAGCATTTT. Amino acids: CASSQGDVSNQPQHF.

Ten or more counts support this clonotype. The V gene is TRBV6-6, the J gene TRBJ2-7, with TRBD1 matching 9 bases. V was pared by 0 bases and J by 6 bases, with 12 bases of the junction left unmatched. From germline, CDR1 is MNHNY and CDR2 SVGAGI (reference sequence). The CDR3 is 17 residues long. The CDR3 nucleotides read TGTGCCAGCAGTTACTCCTGGACCGGGACAGGGCTGGGCGAGCAGTACTTC. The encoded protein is CASSYSWTGTGLGEQYF.

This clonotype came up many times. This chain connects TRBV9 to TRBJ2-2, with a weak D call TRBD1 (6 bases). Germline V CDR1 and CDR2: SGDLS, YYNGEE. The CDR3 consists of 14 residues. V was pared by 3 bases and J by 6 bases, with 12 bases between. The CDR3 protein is CASSAGVGAGELFF. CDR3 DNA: TGTGCCAGCAGCGCAGGGGTCGGGGCCGGGGAGCTGTTTTTT.

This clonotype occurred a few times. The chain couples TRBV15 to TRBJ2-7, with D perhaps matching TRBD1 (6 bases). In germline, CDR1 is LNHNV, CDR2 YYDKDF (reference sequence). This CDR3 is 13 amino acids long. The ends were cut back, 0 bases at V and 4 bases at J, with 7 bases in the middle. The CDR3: CATSREQGYEQYF. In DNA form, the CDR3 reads TGTGCCACCAGCAGAGAACAGGGTTACGAGCAGTACTTC.

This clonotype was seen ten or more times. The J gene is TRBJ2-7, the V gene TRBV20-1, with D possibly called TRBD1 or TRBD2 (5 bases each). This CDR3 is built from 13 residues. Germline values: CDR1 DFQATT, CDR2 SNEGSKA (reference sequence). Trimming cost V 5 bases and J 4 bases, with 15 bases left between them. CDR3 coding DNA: TGCAGTGCTCCCCTCGGGGCTGGATACGAGCAGTACTTC. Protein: CSAPLGAGYEQYF.